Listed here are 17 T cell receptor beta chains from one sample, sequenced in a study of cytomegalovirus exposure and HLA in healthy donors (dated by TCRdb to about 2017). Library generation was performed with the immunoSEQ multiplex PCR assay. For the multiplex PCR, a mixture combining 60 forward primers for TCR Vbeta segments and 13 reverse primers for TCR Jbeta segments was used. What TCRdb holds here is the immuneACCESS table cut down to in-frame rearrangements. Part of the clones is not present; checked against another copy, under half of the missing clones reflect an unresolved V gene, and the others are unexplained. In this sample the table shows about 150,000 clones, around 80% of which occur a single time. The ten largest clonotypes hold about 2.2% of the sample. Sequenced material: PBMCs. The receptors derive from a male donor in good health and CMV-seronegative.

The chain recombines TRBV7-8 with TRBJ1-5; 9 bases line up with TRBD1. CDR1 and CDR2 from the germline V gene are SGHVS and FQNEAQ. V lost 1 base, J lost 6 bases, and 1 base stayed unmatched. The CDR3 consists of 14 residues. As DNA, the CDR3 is TGTGCCAGCAGCTTAGGGACAGGGGTTCAGCCCCAGCATTTT. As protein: CASSLGTGVQPQHF.

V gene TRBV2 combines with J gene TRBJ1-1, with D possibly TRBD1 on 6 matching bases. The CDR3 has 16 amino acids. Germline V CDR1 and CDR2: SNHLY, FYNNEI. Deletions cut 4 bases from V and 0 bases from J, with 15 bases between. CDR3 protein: CASSVKGGALNTEAFF. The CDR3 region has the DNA TGTGCCAGCAGTGTAAAGGGGGGGGCGCTGAACACTGAAGCTTTCTTT.

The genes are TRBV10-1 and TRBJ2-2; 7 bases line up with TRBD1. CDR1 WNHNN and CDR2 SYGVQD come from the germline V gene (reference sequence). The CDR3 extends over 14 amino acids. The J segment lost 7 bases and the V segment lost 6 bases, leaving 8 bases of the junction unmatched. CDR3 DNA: TGCGCCAGCAGGCCGGGACAGTCCGTCGGGGAGCTGTTTTTT. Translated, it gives CASRPGQSVGELFF.

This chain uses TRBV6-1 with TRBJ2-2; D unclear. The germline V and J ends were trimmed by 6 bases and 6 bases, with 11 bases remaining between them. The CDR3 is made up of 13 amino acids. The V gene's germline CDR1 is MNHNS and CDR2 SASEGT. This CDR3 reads CASRMYSAGELFF. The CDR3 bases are TGTGCCAGCAGGATGTATAGTGCCGGGGAGCTGTTTTTT.

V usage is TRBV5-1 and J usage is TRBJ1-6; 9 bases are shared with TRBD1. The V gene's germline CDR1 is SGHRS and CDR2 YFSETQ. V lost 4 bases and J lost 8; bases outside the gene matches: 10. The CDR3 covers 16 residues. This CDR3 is CASSTSYRGQDSPLHF. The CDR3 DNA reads TGCGCCAGCAGCACGAGCTACAGGGGGCAGGATTCACCCCTCCACTTT.

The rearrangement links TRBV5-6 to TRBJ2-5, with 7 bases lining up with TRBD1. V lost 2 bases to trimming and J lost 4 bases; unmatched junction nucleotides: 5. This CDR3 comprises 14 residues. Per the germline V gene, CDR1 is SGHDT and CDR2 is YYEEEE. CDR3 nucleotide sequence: TGTGCCAGCAGCTTTACAGGGGCTAGAGAGACCCAGTACTTC. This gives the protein CASSFTGARETQYF.

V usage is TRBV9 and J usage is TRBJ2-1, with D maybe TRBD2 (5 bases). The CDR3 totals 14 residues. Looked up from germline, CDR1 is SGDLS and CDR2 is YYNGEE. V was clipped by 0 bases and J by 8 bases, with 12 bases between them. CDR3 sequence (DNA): TGTGCCAGCAGCGTAGTCACTAGTGGCGATGAGCAGTTCTTC. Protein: CASSVVTSGDEQFF.

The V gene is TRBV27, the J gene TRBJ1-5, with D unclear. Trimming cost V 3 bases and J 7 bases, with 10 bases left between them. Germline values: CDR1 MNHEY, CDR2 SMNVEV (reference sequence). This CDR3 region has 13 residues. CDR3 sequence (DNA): TGTGCCAGCAGTTTGGGAGGTCGGCAGCCCCAGCATTTT. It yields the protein CASSLGGRQPQHF.

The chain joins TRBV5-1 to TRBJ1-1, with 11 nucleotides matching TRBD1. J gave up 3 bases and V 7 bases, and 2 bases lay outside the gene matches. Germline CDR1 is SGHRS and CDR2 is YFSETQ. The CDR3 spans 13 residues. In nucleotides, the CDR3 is TGCGCCAGCGGGGGACAGGGGGACACTGAAGCTTTCTTT. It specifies CASGGQGDTEAFF.

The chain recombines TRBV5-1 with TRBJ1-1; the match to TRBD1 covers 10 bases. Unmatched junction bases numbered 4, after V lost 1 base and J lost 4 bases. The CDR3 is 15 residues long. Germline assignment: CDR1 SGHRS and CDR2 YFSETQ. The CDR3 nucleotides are TGCGCCAGCAGCTTGCCCGGACAGGGGGTCACTGAAGCTTTCTTT. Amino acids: CASSLPGQGVTEAFF.

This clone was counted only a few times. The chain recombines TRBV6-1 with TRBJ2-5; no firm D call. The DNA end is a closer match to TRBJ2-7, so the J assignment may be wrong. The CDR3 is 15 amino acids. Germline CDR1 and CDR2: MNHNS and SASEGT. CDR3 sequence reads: CASRDPVQSSYEQYF. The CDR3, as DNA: TGTGCCAGCAGGGATCCGGTACAGAGCTCCTACGAGCAGTACTTC.

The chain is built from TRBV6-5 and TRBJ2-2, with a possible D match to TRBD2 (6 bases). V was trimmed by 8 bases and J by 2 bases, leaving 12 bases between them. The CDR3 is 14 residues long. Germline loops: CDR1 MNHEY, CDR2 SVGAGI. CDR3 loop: CASGRGVNTGELFF. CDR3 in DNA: TGTGCCAGCGGGCGCGGGGTAAACACCGGGGAGCTGTTTTTT.

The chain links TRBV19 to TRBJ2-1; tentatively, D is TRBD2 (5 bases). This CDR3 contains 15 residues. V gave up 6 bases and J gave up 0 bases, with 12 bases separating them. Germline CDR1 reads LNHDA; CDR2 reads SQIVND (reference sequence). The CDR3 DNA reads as TGTGCCAGTAGGCCAACTACTAGCTCCTACAATGAGCAGTTCTTC. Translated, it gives CASRPTTSSYNEQFF.

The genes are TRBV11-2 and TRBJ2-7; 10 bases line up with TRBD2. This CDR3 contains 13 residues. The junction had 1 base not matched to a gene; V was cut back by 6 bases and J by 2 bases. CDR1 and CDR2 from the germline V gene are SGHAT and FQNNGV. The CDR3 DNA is TGTGCCAGCAGTCTAGCGGGGGCCTACGAGCAGTACTTC. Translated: CASSLAGAYEQYF. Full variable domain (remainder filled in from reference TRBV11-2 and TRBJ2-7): EAGVAQSPRYKIIEKRQSVAFWCNPISGHATLYWYQQILGQGPKLLIQFQNNGVVDDSQLPKDRFSAERLKGVDSTLKIQPAKLEDSAVYLCASSLAGAYEQYFGPGTRLTVT.

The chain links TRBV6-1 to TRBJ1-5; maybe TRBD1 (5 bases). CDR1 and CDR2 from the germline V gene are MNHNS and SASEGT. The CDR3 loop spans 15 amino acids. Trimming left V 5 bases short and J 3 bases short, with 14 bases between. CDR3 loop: CASSLTSGNNQPQHF. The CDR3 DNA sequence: TGTGCCAGCAGTCTGACATCAGGGAACAATCAGCCCCAGCATTTT.

CDR3 sequence reads: CAWSVHRAGSGNTIYF. The CDR3 DNA reads as TGTGCCTGGAGTGTACACAGGGCTGGGTCTGGAAACACCATATATTTT. The chain carries TRBV30 and TRBJ1-3, with D perhaps TRBD1 (6 bases). The CDR3 sequence is 16 residues long. Per the germline V gene, CDR1 is GTSNPN and CDR2 is SVGIG (reference sequence). V was pared by 0 bases and J by 1 base, with 13 bases between.

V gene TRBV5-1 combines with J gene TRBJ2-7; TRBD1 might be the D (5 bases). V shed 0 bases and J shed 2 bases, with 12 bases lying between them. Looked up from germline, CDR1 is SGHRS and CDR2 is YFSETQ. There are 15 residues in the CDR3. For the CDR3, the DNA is TGCGCCAGCAGCTTGGGGACAACTGCCGCCTACGAGCAGTACTTC. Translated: CASSLGTTAAYEQYF. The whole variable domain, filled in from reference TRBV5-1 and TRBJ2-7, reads KAGVTQTPRYLIKTRGQQVTLSCSPISGHRSVSWYQQTPGQGLQFLFEYFSETQRNKGNFPGRFSGRQFSNSRSEMNVSTLELGDSALYLCASSLGTTAAYEQYFGPGTRLTVT.